Listed here are 29 T cell receptor beta chains from one sample, sequenced in a study of beta chain features in type 1 diabetes. Broader study findings: In all four CD4+ subsets, TCRB CDR3 length was significantly, moderately reduced in type 1 diabetes.

No antigens are known for them. The sequenced template was cDNA made from the entire isolated RNA. The repertoire was sequenced with immunoSEQ multiplex PCR; TCRdb's copy has only in-frame clones and lacks some. This repertoire shows more than 550,000 clones, more than 13% found once; its top ten account for roughly 0.04%. What was sequenced was naive CD4+ T cells from blood. The receptors stem from a man aged 18 to 30 with type 1 diabetes.

The table lists this clone with a few counts. The CDR3 region is CASSLGQRGAGEKLFF. The CDR3 nucleotides read TGTGCCAGCAGCTTAGGGCAGAGGGGCGCCGGCGAAAAACTGTTTTTT. V and J are TRBV7-6 and TRBJ1-4; a weak D match, TRBD1 (5 bases). The V gene's germline CDR1 is SGHVS and CDR2 FNYEAQ. There are 16 residues in the CDR3. The V end lost 1 base, the J end lost 8 bases, and 17 bases lay between the germline ends.

In this sample, this clone turned up a few times. V usage is TRBV7-2 and J usage is TRBJ2-4, with D possibly matching TRBD1 (5 bases). The germline gives CDR1 SGHTA, CDR2 FQGNSA. The V end was cut by 2 bases, the J end by 8 bases, with 10 bases between. The CDR3 contains 13 residues. The CDR3 spells CASSLMKGYIQYF. Here the CDR3 DNA reads TGTGCCAGCAGCTTAATGAAGGGGTACATTCAGTACTTC.

The CDR3 is CASSQDEGREQFF. Written as DNA, the CDR3 is TGTGCCAGCAGCCAAGATGAGGGGCGGGAGCAGTTCTTC. This chain connects TRBV4-2 to TRBJ2-1; TRBD1 or TRBD2 may be the D gene (5 bases each). This CDR3 region has 13 residues. V was cut by 0 bases and J by 10 bases, with 10 bases left in between. The germline CDR1 and CDR2 sequences are LGHNA and YNFKEQ.

This clone was found a few times. Additional DNA sequences in this sample encode the identical CDR3. The chain couples TRBV5-1 to TRBJ2-5, with D hard to call. Germline V CDR1 and CDR2: SGHRS, YFSETQ. This CDR3 comprises 12 residues. V lost 4 bases to trimming and J lost 0 bases, with 4 bases between them. CDR3 DNA sequence: TGCGCCAGCAGCCCCGACCAAGAGACCCAGTACTTC. It encodes CASSPDQETQYF.

This clone appeared a few times. The chain carries TRBV4-3 and TRBJ1-5; D is undetermined. Trimming removed 4 bases at V and 7 bases at J, with 14 bases between. The CDR3 length is 14 residues. Germline CDR1 is LGHNA and CDR2 is YSLEER. The DNA of the CDR3 is TGCGCCAGCAGCCCGGCCGGGAGCCCCCAGCCCCAGCATTTT. This translates into CASSPAGSPQPQHF.

This clone came up a few times. The rearrangement uses TRBV19 and TRBJ1-2; 7 bases agree with TRBD1. The V gene end was trimmed by 5 bases and the J gene end by 4 bases; junction bases not matched to a gene: 13. This CDR3 has 16 residues. The germline gives CDR1 LNHDA, CDR2 SQIVND (reference sequence). As DNA, the CDR3 is TGTGCCAGTAGTCGCACAGGGACAGAAAGACTCTATGGCTACACCTTC. It translates to CASSRTGTERLYGYTF.

This rearrangement joins TRBV4-1 to TRBJ1-2, with D possibly being TRBD1 (6 bases). This CDR3 is 15 amino acids long. Trimming removed 4 bases at V and 1 base at J, with 13 bases between. Germline V gives CDR1 MGHRA, CDR2 YSYEKL. CDR3: CASSREDSRNYGYTF. In DNA form, the CDR3 reads TGCGCCAGCAGCCGGGAGGACAGCCGTAACTATGGCTACACCTTC.

V gene TRBV7-6 combines with J gene TRBJ1-1; tentatively, D is TRBD1 (6 bases). The CDR3 loop spans 15 amino acids. The germline gives CDR1 SGHVS, CDR2 FNYEAQ. Trimming cost V 3 bases and J 1 base, with 12 bases left between them. The CDR3 is CASSFTGTPNTEAFF. DNA for the CDR3: TGTGCCAGCAGCTTTACCGGGACACCGAACACTGAAGCTTTCTTT. The full variable domain, with the rest looked up from reference TRBV7-6 and TRBJ1-1, is GAGVSQSPRYKVTKRGQDVALRCDPISGHVSLYWYRQALGQGPEFLTYFNYEAQQDKSGLPNDRFSAERPEGSISTLTIQRTEQRDSAMYRCASSFTGTPNTEAFFGQGTRLTVV.

This clone was seen more than once but under ten times. V usage is TRBV6-9 and J usage is TRBJ2-7; 7 nucleotides match TRBD1. This CDR3 has 13 residues. Trimming cost V 8 bases and J 4 bases; bases outside gene matches: 8. Germline-derived CDR1 and CDR2 are MNHGY and SVAAGI. The CDR3 DNA reads as TGTGCCAGCCAGACAGGGTGGGGGTACGAGCAGTACTTC. Translation gives CASQTGWGYEQYF.

The chain has TRBV28 and TRBJ2-2; perhaps TRBD2 as D (5 bases). The CDR3 has 15 amino acids. Germline V gene lookup returns CDR1 MDHEN and CDR2 SYDVKM. Trimming stripped 6 bases from V and 5 bases from J, with 16 bases between. The CDR3 region is CASRKGSSGTGELFF. In DNA form, the CDR3 reads TGTGCCAGCAGAAAGGGATCGTCGGGGACCGGGGAGCTGTTTTTT.

This clone was counted only a few times. The chain employs TRBV10-3 and TRBJ2-5; D ambiguous. Trimming shortened V by 3 bases and J by 2 bases, and 7 bases separated the two germline ends. Germline CDR1 and CDR2: ENHRY and SYGVKD. The CDR3 is 13 amino acids. CDR3 protein: CAISETVQETQYF. CDR3 bases: TGTGCCATCAGTGAAACGGTACAAGAGACCCAGTACTTC.

This clone was seen only a few times. V usage is TRBV11-2 and J usage is TRBJ2-7, with a weak D call TRBD2 (6 bases). The germline gives CDR1 SGHAT, CDR2 FQNNGV. The CDR3 consists of 13 residues. The V end lost 5 bases, the J end lost 9 bases, and 17 bases lay between the germline ends. The CDR3 is CASSPLRRVGQYF. CDR3 sequence (DNA): TGTGCCAGCAGCCCCCTCAGGAGGGTTGGGCAGTACTTC.

This clone occurred a few times. This chain links TRBV2 with TRBJ2-2, with D perhaps matching TRBD1 (6 bases). Germline V gene sequence: CDR1 SNHLY, CDR2 FYNNEI. Trimming took off 6 bases at V and 3 bases at J, with 11 bases between the two ends. The CDR3 contains 14 residues. CDR3 sequence: CASSDRRHTGELFF. For the CDR3, the DNA is TGTGCCAGCAGCGACAGGCGTCACACCGGGGAGCTGTTTTTT.

V is TRBV7-2 and J is TRBJ2-5; a weak D match, TRBD2 (6 bases). V was pared by 5 bases and J by 4 bases, with 17 bases between. The CDR3 is 15 amino acids. Germline V gene data show CDR1 as SGHTA and CDR2 as FQGNSA. CDR3 coding DNA: TGTGCCAGCAGCCCTCAAGCCGGGGGTAGAGAGACCCAGTACTTC. This codes for CASSPQAGGRETQYF.

This clone came up a few times. The gene calls are TRBV6-5 and TRBJ2-1, with a tentative D call TRBD1 (6 bases). This CDR3 region has 14 residues. Trimming cost V 2 bases and J 5 bases, with 10 bases left between them. Germline lookup yields CDR1 MNHEY and CDR2 SVGAGI. CDR3 sequence: CASSYRRDNNEQFF. CDR3 DNA: TGTGCCAGCAGTTACAGAAGGGACAACAATGAGCAGTTCTTC.

The chain carries TRBV19 and TRBJ2-5, with TRBD2 matching over 7 bases. V shed 2 bases and J 2 bases; nucleotides not matched to a gene: 5. CDR3 length equals 15 residues. Germline lookup yields CDR1 LNHDA and CDR2 SQIVND (reference sequence). The CDR3 reads CASSIPWREQETQYF. In DNA, the CDR3 is TGTGCCAGTAGTATACCATGGCGGGAGCAAGAGACCCAGTACTTC.

This chain links TRBV7-6 with TRBJ1-3; D call uncertain. The CDR3 consists of 12 residues. Per the germline V gene, CDR1 is SGHVS and CDR2 is FNYEAQ. The V end was cut by 3 bases, the J end by 2 bases, with 2 bases between. The CDR3 coding sequence is TGTGCCAGCAGCTTCACTGGAAACACCATATATTTT. It encodes CASSFTGNTIYF.

This clone was seen only a few times. The chain is built from TRBV6-5 and TRBJ2-1; D unresolved. V lost 6 bases to trimming and J lost 0 bases, with 9 bases between them. The CDR3 has 14 residues. Germline values: CDR1 MNHEY, CDR2 SVGAGI. CDR3 protein: CASSSQSSYNEQFF. CDR3 DNA sequence: TGTGCCAGCAGCTCACAGAGCTCCTACAATGAGCAGTTCTTC.

This clone was seen a handful of times. This sequence joins TRBV14 and TRBJ2-1; D is perhaps TRBD2 (5 bases). Trimming removed 0 bases from V and 1 base from J, with 16 bases in between. This CDR3 contains 18 residues. Germline loops: CDR1 SGHDN, CDR2 FVKESK. The CDR3 DNA is TGTGCCAGCAGCCAAGACCTGGGGAGAGTAGGGTCCTACAATGAGCAGTTCTTC. It codes for CASSQDLGRVGSYNEQFF. Looking up the rest from reference TRBV14 and TRBJ2-1 gives the full variable domain: EAGVTQFPSHSVIEKGQTVTLRCDPISGHDNLYWYRRVMGKEIKFLLHFVKESKQDESGMPNNRFLAERTGGTYSTLKVQPAELEDSGVYFCASSQDLGRVGSYNEQFFGPGTRLTVL.

V usage is TRBV7-2 and J usage is TRBJ2-7; tentatively, D is TRBD2 (6 bases). The CDR3 is made up of 14 amino acids. V gave up 0 bases and J gave up 4 bases, with 10 bases separating them. Germline CDR1 is SGHTA and CDR2 is FQGNSA. CDR3 bases: TGTGCCAGCAGCTTAGCGATCGGGGGATACGAGCAGTACTTC. Translation: CASSLAIGGYEQYF.

The table lists this clone with a few counts. The rearrangement joins TRBV7-8 to TRBJ2-5, with D possibly being TRBD1 or TRBD2 (5 bases each). Germline CDR1 SGHVS, CDR2 FQNEAQ. V shed 5 bases and J shed 5 bases, with 15 bases lying between them. This CDR3 is built from 14 residues. CDR3 sequence reads: CASSPAGAAETQYF. The CDR3 DNA reads TGTGCCAGCAGCCCAGCCGGGGCGGCGGAGACCCAGTACTTC.

The chain uses TRBV25-1 and TRBJ2-1; D remains ambiguous. Deletions cut 1 base from V and 3 bases from J, with 10 bases between. CDR1 and CDR2 from the germline V gene are MGHDK and SYGVNS. The CDR3 length is 15 residues. The CDR3 DNA reads as TGTGCCAGCAGTGAATCTCCACCTGGCTACAATGAGCAGTTCTTC. Amino acids: CASSESPPGYNEQFF.

This clone was seen a handful of times. J is TRBJ2-2 and V is TRBV7-9; no reliable D call. This CDR3 has 17 amino acids. V was pared by 4 bases and J by 0 bases, with 15 bases between. CDR1 and CDR2 (germline): SEHNR, FQNEAQ (reference sequence). This chain's CDR3 is CASSSHSPDTNTGELFF. CDR3 sequence (DNA): TGTGCCAGCAGCTCCCACAGTCCAGACACGAACACCGGGGAGCTGTTTTTT.

The gene calls are TRBV18 and TRBJ2-7; TRBD2 might be the D (5 bases). The CDR3 is made up of 13 amino acids. CDR1 is KGHSH, CDR2 LQKENI, per germline. Trimming shortened V by 2 bases and J by 2 bases, and 7 bases separated the two germline ends. The CDR3 region is CASSPVEAYEQYF. CDR3 DNA: TGTGCCAGCTCACCAGTGGAGGCCTACGAGCAGTACTTC.

V is TRBV15 and J is TRBJ2-7; 7 bases map to TRBD2. CDR3 length equals 15 residues. J was trimmed by 3 bases and V by 0 bases; bases with no gene match: 5. Per germline, CDR1 LNHNV and CDR2 YYDKDF (reference sequence). CDR3 sequence: CATSRDRGELYEQYF. In DNA form, the CDR3 reads TGTGCCACCAGCAGAGATCGGGGGGAACTCTACGAGCAGTACTTC.

This clone was observed a few times. V is TRBV2 and J is TRBJ2-5; unclear D gene. Germline lookup yields CDR1 SNHLY and CDR2 FYNNEI. The germline V and J ends were trimmed by 5 bases and 2 bases, with 9 bases remaining between them. The CDR3 has 13 residues. The CDR3 nucleotides are TGTGCCAGCAGTCCCATGGGGCAAGAGACCCAGTACTTC. Translating gives CASSPMGQETQYF. Based on the CDR3 plus reference TRBV2 and TRBJ2-5, the full variable domain is EPEVTQTPSHQVTQMGQEVILRCVPISNHLYFYWYRQILGQKVEFLVSFYNNEISEKSEIFDDQFSVERPDGSNFTLKIRSTKLEDSAMYFCASSPMGQETQYFGPGTRLLVL.

This clone was picked up a small number of times. The genes are TRBV7-2 and TRBJ2-7, with no clear D. Germline loops: CDR1 SGHTA, CDR2 FQGNSA. This CDR3 contains 14 residues. Deletions cut 0 bases from V and 2 bases from J, with 8 bases between. The CDR3 sequence is CASSLAPVTYEQYF. DNA for the CDR3: TGTGCCAGCAGCTTAGCACCAGTTACCTACGAGCAGTACTTC.

This chain links TRBV30 with TRBJ2-4; D tentatively reads TRBD1 or TRBD2 (5 bases each). The ends were cut back, 5 bases at V and 2 bases at J, with 13 bases in the middle. Germline V CDR1 and CDR2: GTSNPN, SVGIG (reference sequence). This CDR3 contains 14 residues. The CDR3 sequence is CAWASGQTKNIQYF. The DNA of the CDR3 is TGTGCCTGGGCCAGCGGACAAACCAAAAACATTCAGTACTTC.

The chain uses TRBV4-1 and TRBJ1-5, with D tentatively TRBD1 (6 bases). This CDR3 contains 14 residues. CDR1 is MGHRA and CDR2 is YSYEKL in the germline V gene. V shed 6 bases and J shed 10 bases, with 19 bases lying between them. The CDR3 reads CASRSGAESAPQHF. CDR3 DNA sequence: TGCGCCAGCAGATCGGGGGCCGAATCAGCCCCCCAGCATTTT.